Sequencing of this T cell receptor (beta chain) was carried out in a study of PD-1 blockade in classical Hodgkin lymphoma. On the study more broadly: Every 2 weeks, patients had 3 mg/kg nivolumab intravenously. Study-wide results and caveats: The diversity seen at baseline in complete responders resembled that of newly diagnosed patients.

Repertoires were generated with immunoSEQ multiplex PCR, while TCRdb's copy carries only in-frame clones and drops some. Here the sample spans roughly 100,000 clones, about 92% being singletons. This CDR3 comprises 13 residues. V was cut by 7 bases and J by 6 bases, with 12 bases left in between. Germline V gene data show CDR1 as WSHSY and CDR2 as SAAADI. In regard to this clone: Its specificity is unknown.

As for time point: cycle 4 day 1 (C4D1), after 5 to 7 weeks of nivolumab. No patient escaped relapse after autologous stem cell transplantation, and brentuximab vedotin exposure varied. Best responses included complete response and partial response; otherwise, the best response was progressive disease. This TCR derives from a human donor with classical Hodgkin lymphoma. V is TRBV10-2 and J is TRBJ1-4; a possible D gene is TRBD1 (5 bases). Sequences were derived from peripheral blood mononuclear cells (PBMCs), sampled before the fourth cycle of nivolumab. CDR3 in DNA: TGCGCCAGCACACGGGGCAGGGATGAAAAACTGTTTTTT. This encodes CASTRGRDEKLFF.